What follows are 6 T cell receptor beta chains derived from one specimen sequenced in a study of blood T cell repertoires in COVID-19. Assay used: immunoSEQ multiplex PCR; TCRdb lists only in-frame clones, some missing. Of roughly 120,000 clones listed, around four fifths were seen once; the top ten hold about 5.5%. The sample taken for sequencing was peripheral blood. These receptors were taken from a man older than 75 with COVID-19, enrolled during active disease.

The V gene is TRBV7-2, the J gene TRBJ2-5, with D possibly being TRBD1 (6 bases). The CDR3 extends over 14 amino acids. The germline V gene has CDR1 SGHTA and CDR2 FQGNSA. Trimming removed 5 bases at V and 4 bases at J, with 14 bases between. CDR3 sequence reads: CASSVQGQGETQYF. DNA for the CDR3: TGTGCCAGCAGCGTCCAGGGGCAGGGAGAGACCCAGTACTTC.

This clone was counted a few times. Written as DNA, the CDR3 is TGCGCCAGCAGCGACAGATCGAACACCGGGGAGCTGTTTTTT. Protein product: CASSDRSNTGELFF. The chain links TRBV4-1 to TRBJ2-2, with D tentatively TRBD1 (5 bases). CDR3 size: 14 residues. V lost 5 bases, J lost 0 bases, and 7 bases lay in between. CDR1 MGHRA and CDR2 YSYEKL come from the germline V gene.

The rearrangement uses TRBV15 and TRBJ2-6, with 10 nucleotides matching TRBD1. CDR1 and CDR2 (germline): LNHNV, YYDKDF (reference sequence). J lost 1 base, V lost 4 bases, and 10 bases had no gene match. The CDR3 consists of 19 residues. The CDR3 DNA reads TGTGCCACCAGCATTTCATGGGGACAGGGGTTTTCTGGGGCCAACGTCCTGACTTTC. Translation gives CATSISWGQGFSGANVLTF.

For this clone: This CDR3 is also generated by other DNA sequences in the sample. The gene calls are TRBV18 and TRBJ1-3, with 9 bases identical to TRBD1. J gave up 7 bases and V 4 bases, and 5 bases lay outside the gene matches. This CDR3 spans 14 amino acids. Per germline, CDR1 KGHSH and CDR2 LQKENI. CDR3 in DNA: TGTGCCAGCTCACTACAGGGGGCCGGGAACACCATATATTTT. Translation: CASSLQGAGNTIYF.

This clone was seen only a few times. The chain joins TRBV19 to TRBJ1-2; 8 bases line up with TRBD1. This CDR3 is 13 amino acids long. The germline V gene encodes CDR1 LNHDA and CDR2 SQIVND (reference sequence). V trimming: 4 bases; J trimming: 7 bases; junction bases outside the gene matches: 5. The CDR3 spells CASSTRQGSGYTF. DNA for the CDR3: TGTGCCAGTAGTACCCGACAGGGGTCTGGCTACACCTTC. Together with reference TRBV19 and TRBJ1-2, the CDR3 gives the full variable domain: DGGITQSPKYLFRKEGQNVTLSCEQNLNHDAMYWYRQDPGQGLRLIYYSQIVNDFQKGDIAEGYSVSREKKESFPLTVTSAQKNPTAFYLCASSTRQGSGYTFGSGTRLTVV.

The chain uses TRBV5-1 and TRBJ1-1; TRBD1 is a possible D gene (5 bases). Germline CDR1 reads SGHRS; CDR2 reads YFSETQ. This CDR3 spans 13 amino acids. Deletions cut 4 bases from V and 1 base from J, with 8 bases between. DNA of the CDR3: TGCGCCAGCAGCGTAGACAGGAACACTGAAGCTTTCTTT. This codes for CASSVDRNTEAFF.